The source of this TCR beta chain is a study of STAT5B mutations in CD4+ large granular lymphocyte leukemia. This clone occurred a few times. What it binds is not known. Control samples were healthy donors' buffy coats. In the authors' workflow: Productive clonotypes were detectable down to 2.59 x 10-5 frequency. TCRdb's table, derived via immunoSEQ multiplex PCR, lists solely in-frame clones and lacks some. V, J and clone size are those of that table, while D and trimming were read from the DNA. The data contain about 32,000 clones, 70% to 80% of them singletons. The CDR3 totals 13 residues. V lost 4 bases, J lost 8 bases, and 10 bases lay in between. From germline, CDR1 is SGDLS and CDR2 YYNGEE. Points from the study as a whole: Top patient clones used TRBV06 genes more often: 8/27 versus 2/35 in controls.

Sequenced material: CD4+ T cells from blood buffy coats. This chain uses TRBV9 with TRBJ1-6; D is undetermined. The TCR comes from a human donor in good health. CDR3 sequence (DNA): TGTGCCAGCAGCACCCGGACCGATTCACCCCTCCACTTT. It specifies CASSTRTDSPLHF.